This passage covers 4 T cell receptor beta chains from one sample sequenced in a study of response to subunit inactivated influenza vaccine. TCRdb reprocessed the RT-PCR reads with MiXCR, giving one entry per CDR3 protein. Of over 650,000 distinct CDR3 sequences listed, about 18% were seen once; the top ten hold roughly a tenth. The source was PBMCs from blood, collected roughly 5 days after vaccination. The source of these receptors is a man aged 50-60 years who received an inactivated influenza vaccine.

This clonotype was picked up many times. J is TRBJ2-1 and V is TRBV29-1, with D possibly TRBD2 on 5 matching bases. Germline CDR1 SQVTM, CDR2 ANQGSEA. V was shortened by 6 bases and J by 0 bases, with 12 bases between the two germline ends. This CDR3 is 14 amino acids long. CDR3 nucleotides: TGCAGCGTCCAAGGAGGAAGCTCCTACAATGAGCAGTTCTTC. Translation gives CSVQGGSSYNEQFF.

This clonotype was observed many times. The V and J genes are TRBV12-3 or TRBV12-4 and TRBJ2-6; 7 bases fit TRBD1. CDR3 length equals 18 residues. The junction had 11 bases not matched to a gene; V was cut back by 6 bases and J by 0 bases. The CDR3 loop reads CASRHTQGVASGANVLTF. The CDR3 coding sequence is TGTGCCAGCAGACATACTCAGGGGGTAGCCTCTGGGGCCAACGTCCTGACTTTC.

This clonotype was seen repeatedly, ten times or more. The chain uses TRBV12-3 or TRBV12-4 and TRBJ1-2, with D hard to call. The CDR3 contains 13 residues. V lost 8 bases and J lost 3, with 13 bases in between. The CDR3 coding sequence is TGTGCCAGCGCACGGTGGTCAGACTATGGCTACACCTTC. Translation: CASARWSDYGYTF.

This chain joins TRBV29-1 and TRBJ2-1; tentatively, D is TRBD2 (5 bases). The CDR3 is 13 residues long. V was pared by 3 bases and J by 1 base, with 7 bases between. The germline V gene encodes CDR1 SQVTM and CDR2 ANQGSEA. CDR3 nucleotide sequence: TGCAGCGTTGACGGGAAATCCTACAATGAGCAGTTCTTC. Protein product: CSVDGKSYNEQFF.